The 12 T cell receptor beta chains below all came from one sample that was sequenced in a study of T-cell reconstitution after alpha-beta-depleted transplantation in children. As it was prepared, the TCRbeta library received unique molecular identifiers. TCRdb reprocessed the PCR reads via MiXCR and lists one record per CDR3 protein. The sample records fewer than 120,000 distinct CDR3 sequences, approximately 10% being singletons. Here the sequenced sample was PBMCs from the stem cell graft donor, taken from the stem cell graft. These receptors came from a human donor who donated a stem cell graft to a child with acute lymphoblastic leukemia.

The sample holds many counts of this clonotype. The chain has TRBV7-9 and TRBJ2-1; tentatively, D is TRBD2 (5 bases). This CDR3 is 16 amino acids long. Trimming cost V 5 bases and J 0 bases, with 14 bases left between them. Germline CDR1 and CDR2: SEHNR and FQNEAQ (reference sequence). The CDR3 nucleotides read TGTGCCAGCAGCCGTCGTCGGGGAAGCTCCTACAATGAGCAGTTCTTC. Protein product: CASSRRRGSSYNEQFF.

This clonotype was seen at least ten times. This sequence joins TRBV20-1 and TRBJ2-5, with 7 bases fitting TRBD1. The CDR3 has 17 amino acids. V trimming: 0 bases; J trimming: 3 bases; junction bases outside the gene matches: 13. Per the germline V gene, CDR1 is DFQATT and CDR2 is SNEGSKA (reference sequence). CDR3 loop: CSARDLSWLQGEETQYF. Here the CDR3 DNA reads TGCAGTGCTAGAGATCTCTCCTGGCTTCAGGGGGAAGAGACCCAGTACTTC.

Many counts were recorded for this clonotype. The V gene is TRBV20-1, the J gene TRBJ2-5; 16 bases are a match to TRBD2. CDR3 length equals 15 residues. Germline V gene sequence: CDR1 DFQATT, CDR2 SNEGSKA (reference sequence). V was pared by 6 bases and J by 5 bases, with 6 bases of the junction left unmatched. The CDR3 loop is CSARGTSGGAETQYF. The DNA of the CDR3 is TGCAGTGCCCGGGGGACTAGCGGGGGGGCTGAGACCCAGTACTTC.

This clonotype showed up many times. CDR3 region: CASSQGRGGNQPQHF. The CDR3 DNA sequence: TGTGCCAGCAGCCAAGGCCGCGGGGGTAATCAGCCCCAGCATTTT. The V and J genes are TRBV3-1 and TRBJ1-5, with a possible D match to TRBD1 (5 bases). This CDR3 has 15 residues. In germline, CDR1 is LGHDT, CDR2 YNNKEL (reference sequence). Trimming left V 1 base short and J 4 bases short, with 11 bases between. Variable domain in full (rest from reference TRBV3-1 and TRBJ1-5): DTAVSQTPKYLVTQMGNDKSIKCEQNLGHDTMYWYKQDSKKFLKIMFSYNNKELIINETVPNRFSPKSPDKAHLNLHINSLELGDSAVYFCASSQGRGGNQPQHFGDGTRLSIL.

This clonotype was recorded a few times. This rearrangement joins TRBV6-2 or TRBV6-3 to TRBJ2-7; TRBD1 is a possible D gene (5 bases). Germline CDR1 MNHEY, CDR2 SVGEGT. V was trimmed by 7 bases and J by 0 bases, leaving 16 bases between them. CDR3 length equals 15 residues. CDR3 nucleotides: TGTGCCAGCACAGATCGGACACCGAGCTCCTACGAGCAGTACTTC. This encodes CASTDRTPSSYEQYF.

This clonotype was detected a few times. The chain carries TRBV7-9 and TRBJ2-3; TRBD1 agrees at 7 bases. The germline gives CDR1 SEHNR, CDR2 FQNEAQ (reference sequence). The CDR3 sequence is 15 residues long. The trim removed 3 bases at V and 6 bases at J, leaving 9 bases unmatched. The CDR3 sequence: CASSFSTGVSDTQYF. CDR3 nucleotide sequence: TGTGCCAGCAGCTTCAGCACAGGGGTCTCGGATACGCAGTATTTT.

This clonotype showed up many times. This chain joins TRBV20-1 and TRBJ2-7; tentatively, D is TRBD1 (6 bases). V shed 5 bases and J shed 2 bases, with 19 bases lying between them. The CDR3 has 15 residues. CDR1 is DFQATT, CDR2 SNEGSKA, per germline (reference sequence). CDR3 sequence: CSASRQGSGPYEQYF. The DNA for the CDR3 is TGCAGTGCTTCCCGGCAGGGGAGTGGTCCCTACGAGCAGTACTTC.

This clonotype has a count of ten or more. The V gene is TRBV10-3, the J gene TRBJ2-7, with TRBD1 identical over 7 bases. Trimming at V came to 0 bases and at J to 1 base, leaving 3 bases not matched to a gene. This CDR3 is 15 amino acids long. CDR1 ENHRY and CDR2 SYGVKD come from the germline V gene. Here the CDR3 reads CAISESWDSSYEQYF. The DNA of the CDR3 is TGTGCCATCAGTGAGTCTTGGGACAGTTCCTACGAGCAGTACTTC.

A word on this clonotype: Being one base from a much bigger clone, this may be a read error. The rearrangement joins TRBV27 to TRBJ1-1; no firm D call. This CDR3 contains 13 residues. Germline V gene sequence: CDR1 MNHEY, CDR2 SMNVEV (reference sequence). Here the CDR3 reads CASSLYVNPEAFF. CDR3 in DNA: TGTGCCAGCAGTTTATACGTGAACCCTGAAGCTTTCTTT.

This clonotype occurred many times. The V gene is TRBV6-4, the J gene TRBJ2-3; D is ambiguous. The CDR3 has 14 amino acids. V was shortened by 0 bases and J by 0 bases, with 4 bases between the two germline ends. Germline CDR1 reads MRHNA; CDR2 reads SNTAGT. The chain's CDR3 is CASSDSGSTDTQYF. For the CDR3, the DNA is TGTGCCAGCAGTGACTCGGGTAGCACAGATACGCAGTATTTT.

This clonotype has a count of ten or more. This chain connects TRBV5-1 to TRBJ1-2; D remains unclear. CDR1 is SGHRS and CDR2 is YFSETQ in the germline V gene. This CDR3 is built from 18 residues. The V end lost 2 bases, the J end lost 4 bases, and 24 bases lay between the germline ends. CDR3 sequence (DNA): TGCGCCAGCAGCTTAGAAACGGGCAGAACCCTGGCTAGCTATGGCTACACCTTC. It yields the protein CASSLETGRTLASYGYTF.

This clonotype appeared many times. J is TRBJ1-4 and V is TRBV7-9; D is undetermined. Germline values: CDR1 SEHNR, CDR2 FQNEAQ (reference sequence). Trimming left V 3 bases short and J 8 bases short, with 7 bases between. The CDR3 spans 12 residues. CDR3 bases: TGTGCCAGCAGCTTCACAGCCGAAAAACTGTTTTTT. The encoded protein is CASSFTAEKLFF.